This T cell receptor (beta chain) came from a study of CD8 T cells in ankylosing spondylitis. Notes on the study in general: The authors reported significant enrichment of disease-linked clones in matched ankylosing spondylitis synovial fluid.

TCRdb re-derived calls from the 5' RACE reads in MiXCR, one entry per CDR3 protein. The sample comprises approximately 210,000 distinct CDR3 sequences, 10% to 15% of which are singletons, and approximately 16% rests with the top ten. This clonotype was detected only a few times. What it recognizes is unknown. Germline assignment: CDR1 MNHNS and CDR2 SASEGT. Germline trimming cut 8 bases from V and 2 bases from J; bases unmatched to any gene: 8. This CDR3 is 15 amino acids long. Source material: blood, either unsorted or a sorted T cell fraction (not recorded which). The chain combines TRBV6-1 with TRBJ2-3, with 9 bases aligning to TRBD2. This receptor was taken from a male donor with ankylosing spondylitis or in good health (not recorded which). This chain's CDR3 is CASRQQRGVTDTQYF. CDR3 nucleotide sequence: TGTGCCAGCCGACAGCAGCGGGGGGTCACAGATACGCAGTATTTT.